The source of this T cell receptor (beta chain) is a study of blood T cell repertoires in COVID-19. As for the study in general: Nucleic acid was either cDNA or gDNA, and it came from T cells, B-cell-depleted T cells, or PBMCs.

Sequenced by immunoSEQ multiplex PCR; TCRdb stores in-frame clones only, minus some. This sample carries approximately 300,000 clones, more than 80% of them seen once, and the ten largest clones take 3.5% to 4.5%. There are 15 residues in the CDR3. Germline CDR1 and CDR2: KGHSH and LQKENI. V lost 2 bases, J lost 1 base, and 11 bases lay in between. The clonotype originates from a woman aged 35 to 49 with acute or convalescent COVID-19. V usage is TRBV18 and J usage is TRBJ1-1, with D perhaps matching TRBD1 (5 bases). Input material: peripheral blood. In DNA form, the CDR3 reads TGTGCCAGCTCACCAAGGGGCAGGGAGAACACTGAAGCTTTCTTT. It specifies CASSPRGRENTEAFF.